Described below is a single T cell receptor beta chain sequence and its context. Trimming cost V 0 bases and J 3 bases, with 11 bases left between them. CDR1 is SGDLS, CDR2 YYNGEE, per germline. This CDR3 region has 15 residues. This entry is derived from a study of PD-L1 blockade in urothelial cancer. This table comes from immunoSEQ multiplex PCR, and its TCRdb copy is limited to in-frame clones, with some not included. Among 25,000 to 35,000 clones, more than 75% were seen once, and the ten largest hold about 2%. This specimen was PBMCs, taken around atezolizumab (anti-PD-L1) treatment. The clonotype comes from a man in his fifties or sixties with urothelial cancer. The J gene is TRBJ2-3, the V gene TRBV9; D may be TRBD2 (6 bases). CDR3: CASSVDGGATDTQYF. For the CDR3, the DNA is TGTGCCAGCAGCGTAGACGGGGGAGCTACAGATACGCAGTATTTT.